This T cell receptor (beta chain) was captured in a study of blood T cell repertoires in COVID-19. Study summary: Both acute and convalescent COVID-19 samples were obtained from the United States, Italy and Spain.

Original handling: Nucleated cell number was recorded as an estimate derived from reference gene primer amplification. Only in-frame clones appear in the TCRdb table, and some are missing; sequencing was by immunoSEQ multiplex PCR. V, J and clone size are taken as reported in that table, and D and trimming were inferred from the DNA itself. The sample includes some 47,000 clones, 70% to 90% of them seen just once. The CDR3 contains 14 residues. Trimming stripped 0 bases from V and 1 base from J, with 6 bases between. Germline V CDR1 and CDR2: MNHEY, SVGAGI. The specimen was peripheral blood. This clonotype was obtained from a woman older than 75 with acute or convalescent COVID-19. The chain recombines TRBV6-5 with TRBJ1-1; perhaps TRBD1 as D (5 bases). This chain's CDR3 is CASSYSDRNTEAFF. The DNA of the CDR3 is TGTGCCAGCAGTTACTCAGACAGGAACACTGAAGCTTTCTTT.